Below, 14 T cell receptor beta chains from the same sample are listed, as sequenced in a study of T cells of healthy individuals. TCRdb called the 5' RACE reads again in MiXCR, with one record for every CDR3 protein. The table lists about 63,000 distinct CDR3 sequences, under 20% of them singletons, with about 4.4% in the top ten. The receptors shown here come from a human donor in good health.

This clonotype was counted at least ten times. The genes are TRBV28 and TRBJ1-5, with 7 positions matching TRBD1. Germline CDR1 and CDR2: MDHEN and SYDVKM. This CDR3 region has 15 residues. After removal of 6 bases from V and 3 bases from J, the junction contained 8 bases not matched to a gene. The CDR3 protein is CASSPVQGNNQPQHF. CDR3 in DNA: TGTGCCAGCAGCCCCGTACAGGGGAACAATCAGCCCCAGCATTTT.

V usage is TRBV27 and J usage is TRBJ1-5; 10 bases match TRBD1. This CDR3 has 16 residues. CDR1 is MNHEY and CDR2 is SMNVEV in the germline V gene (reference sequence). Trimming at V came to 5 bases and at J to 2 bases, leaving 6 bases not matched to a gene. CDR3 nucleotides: TGTGCCAGCAGTCTGACAGGGGGCTTAGGCAATCAGCCCCAGCATTTT. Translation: CASSLTGGLGNQPQHF.

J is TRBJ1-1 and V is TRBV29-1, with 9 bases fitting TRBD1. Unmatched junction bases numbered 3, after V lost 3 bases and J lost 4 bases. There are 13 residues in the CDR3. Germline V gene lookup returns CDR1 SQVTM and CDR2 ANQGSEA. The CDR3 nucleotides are TGCAGCGTTGAGACAGGGGGTAGCACTGAAGCTTTCTTT. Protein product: CSVETGGSTEAFF.

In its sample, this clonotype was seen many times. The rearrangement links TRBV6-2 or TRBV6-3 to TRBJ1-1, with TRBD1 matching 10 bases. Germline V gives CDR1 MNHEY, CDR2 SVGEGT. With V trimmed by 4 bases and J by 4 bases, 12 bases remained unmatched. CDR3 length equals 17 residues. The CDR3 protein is CASSFPDRGWGSTEAFF. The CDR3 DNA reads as TGTGCCAGCAGTTTCCCGGACAGGGGGTGGGGAAGCACTGAAGCTTTCTTT.

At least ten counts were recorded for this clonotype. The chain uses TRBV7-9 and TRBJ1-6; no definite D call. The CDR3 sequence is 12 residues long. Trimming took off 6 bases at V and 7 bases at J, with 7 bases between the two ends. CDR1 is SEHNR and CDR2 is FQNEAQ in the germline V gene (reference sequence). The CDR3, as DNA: TGTGCCAGCAGTCCGGGGAATTCACCCCTCCACTTT. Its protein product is CASSPGNSPLHF.

CDR3 sequence reads: CASSRQGHNTEAFF. CDR3 bases: TGTGCCAGCAGCAGACAGGGACATAACACTGAAGCTTTCTTT. The chain carries TRBV9 and TRBJ1-1; 7 nucleotides match TRBD1. Germline V CDR1 and CDR2: SGDLS, YYNGEE. Trimming cost V 4 bases and J 2 bases; bases outside gene matches: 5. The CDR3 contains 14 residues. The complete variable domain, with remaining parts taken from reference TRBV9 and TRBJ1-1, reads DSGVTQTPKHLITATGQRVTLRCSPRSGDLSVYWYQQSLDQGLQFLIQYYNGEERAKGNILERFSAQQFPDLHSELNLSSLELGDSALYFCASSRQGHNTEAFFGQGTRLTVV.

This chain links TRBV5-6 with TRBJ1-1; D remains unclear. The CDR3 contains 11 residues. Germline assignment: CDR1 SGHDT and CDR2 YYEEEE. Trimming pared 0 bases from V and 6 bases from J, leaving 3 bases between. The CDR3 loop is CASSLGSEAFF. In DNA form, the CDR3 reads TGTGCCAGCAGCTTGGGATCTGAAGCTTTCTTT.

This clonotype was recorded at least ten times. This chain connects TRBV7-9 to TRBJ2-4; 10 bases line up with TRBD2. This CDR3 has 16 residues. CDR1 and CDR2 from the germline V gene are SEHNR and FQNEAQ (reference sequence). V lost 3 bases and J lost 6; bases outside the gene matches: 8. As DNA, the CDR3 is TGTGCCAGCAGCTTGACCGATGGACTAGCGGCAAACATTCAGTACTTC. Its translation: CASSLTDGLAANIQYF.

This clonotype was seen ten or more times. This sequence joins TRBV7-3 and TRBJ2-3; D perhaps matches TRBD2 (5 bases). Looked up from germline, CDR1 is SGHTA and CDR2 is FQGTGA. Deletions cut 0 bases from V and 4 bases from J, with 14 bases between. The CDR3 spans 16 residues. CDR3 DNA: TGTGCCAGCAGCTTAACCCATTTGGAGGCGGCAGATACGCAGTATTTT. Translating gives CASSLTHLEAADTQYF.

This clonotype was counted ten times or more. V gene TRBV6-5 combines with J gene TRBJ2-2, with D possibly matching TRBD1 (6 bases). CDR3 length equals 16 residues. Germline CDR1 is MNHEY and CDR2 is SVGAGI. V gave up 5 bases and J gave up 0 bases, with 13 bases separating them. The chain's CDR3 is CASSQTGDSNTGELFF. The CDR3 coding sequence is TGTGCCAGCAGTCAGACAGGAGATTCGAACACCGGGGAGCTGTTTTTT.

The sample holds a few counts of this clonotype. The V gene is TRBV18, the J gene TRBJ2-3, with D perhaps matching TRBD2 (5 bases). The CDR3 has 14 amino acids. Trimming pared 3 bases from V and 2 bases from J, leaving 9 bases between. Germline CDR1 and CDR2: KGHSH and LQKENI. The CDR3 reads CASSPSGVTDTQYF. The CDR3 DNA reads TGTGCCAGCTCACCTTCCGGGGTCACAGATACGCAGTATTTT.

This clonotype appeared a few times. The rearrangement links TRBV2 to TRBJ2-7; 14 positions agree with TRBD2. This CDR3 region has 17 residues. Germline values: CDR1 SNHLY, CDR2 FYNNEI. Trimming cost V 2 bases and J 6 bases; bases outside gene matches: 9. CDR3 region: CASSELRLAGGRGEQYF. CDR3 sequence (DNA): TGTGCCAGCAGTGAATTGAGACTAGCGGGGGGGCGCGGCGAGCAGTACTTC.

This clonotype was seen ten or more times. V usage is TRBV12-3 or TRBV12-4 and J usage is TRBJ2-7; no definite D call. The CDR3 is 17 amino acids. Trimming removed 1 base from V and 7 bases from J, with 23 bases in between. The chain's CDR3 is CASSLVVRAALEREQYF. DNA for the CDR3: TGTGCCAGCAGTTTAGTCGTCCGGGCAGCTCTGGAGAGGGAGCAGTACTTC.

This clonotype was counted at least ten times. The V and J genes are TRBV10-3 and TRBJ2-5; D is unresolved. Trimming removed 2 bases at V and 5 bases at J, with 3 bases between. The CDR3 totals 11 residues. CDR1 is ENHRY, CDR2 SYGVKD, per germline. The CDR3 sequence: CAISEMETQYF. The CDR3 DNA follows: TGTGCCATCAGTGAGATGGAGACCCAGTACTTC.